The 30 T cell receptor beta chains listed next were all sequenced from one sample in a study of T cells in Graves' hyperthyroidism and ophthalmopathy. RNA transcripts were the template for amplifying TCR beta CDR3 regions. The HTBI primer set served for first-round RT-PCR of the TCR CDR3. Using its own MiXCR run on the multiplex PCR reads, TCRdb lists one record per CDR3 protein. The sample carries about 640,000 distinct CDR3 sequences, roughly 15% recorded once. Sequenced material: blood. The receptor source for this set is a woman aged 45 to 65 with Graves' ophthalmopathy.

Many counts were recorded for this clonotype. The V call is TRBV28, the J call TRBJ2-1; D may be TRBD2 (6 bases). Germline CDR1 is MDHEN and CDR2 is SYDVKM. V lost 1 base and J 9 bases, leaving 10 bases between the germline ends. This CDR3 region has 13 residues. The chain's CDR3 is CASSLLRGIEQFF. The CDR3 region has the DNA TGTGCCAGCAGTTTATTACGCGGGATTGAGCAGTTCTTC.

The genes are TRBV4-1 and TRBJ1-1; tentatively, D is TRBD1 (6 bases). Per the germline V gene, CDR1 is MGHRA and CDR2 is YSYEKL. The V end was cut by 4 bases, the J end by 4 bases, with 13 bases between. CDR3 length: 14 amino acids. CDR3 bases: TGCGCCAGCAGCCCTTACAGGGTATCCACTGAAGCTTTCTTT. Translated, it gives CASSPYRVSTEAFF.

In its sample, this clonotype was seen a few times. The rearrangement links TRBV10-3 to TRBJ2-3; a weak D match, TRBD1 (6 bases). V was clipped by 8 bases and J by 0 bases, with 12 bases between them. Per germline, CDR1 ENHRY and CDR2 SYGVKD. The CDR3 is made up of 14 amino acids. The DNA of the CDR3 is TGTGCCATCTCTAACAGGGCAAGCACAGATACGCAGTATTTT. This sequence encodes CAISNRASTDTQYF.

Concerning this clonotype itself: This may come from a read error, since a much larger clone is one base off. The V call is TRBV6-1, the J call TRBJ2-3; 8 bases fit TRBD1. Trimming cost V 6 bases and J 4 bases; bases outside gene matches: 3. CDR3 length: 13 residues. Germline CDR1 and CDR2: MNHNS and SASEGT. The CDR3 coding sequence is TGTGCCAGCAGGCGACAGGGGTCAGATACGCAGTATTTT. This codes for CASRRQGSDTQYF.

The chain couples TRBV27 to TRBJ2-1, with 7 nucleotides matching TRBD1. The CDR3 consists of 15 residues. Trimming took 6 bases from V and 0 from J; bases not matched to a gene: 5. Germline V gene sequence: CDR1 MNHEY, CDR2 SMNVEV (reference sequence). The DNA of the CDR3 is TGTGCCAGCAGACCCGGGACAGCCTCCTACAATGAGCAGTTCTTC. This codes for CASRPGTASYNEQFF.

The V gene is TRBV11-2, the J gene TRBJ1-5; D may be TRBD1 (6 bases). CDR3 length: 17 amino acids. Trimming took 0 bases from V and 4 from J, leaving 16 bases between them. The germline V gene has CDR1 SGHAT and CDR2 FQNNGV. The CDR3 protein is CASSLDGSGGLNQPQHF. CDR3 DNA: TGTGCCAGCAGCTTAGATGGCTCTGGGGGGCTAAATCAGCCCCAGCATTTT.

This clonotype was seen ten or more times. The chain is built from TRBV12-3 or TRBV12-4 and TRBJ1-2; no clear D. This CDR3 has 12 residues. Trimming took 6 bases from V and 4 from J, leaving 9 bases between them. The CDR3 DNA sequence: TGTGCCAGCAGCCACAAGCCCTATGGCTACACCTTC. Translated: CASSHKPYGYTF.

This clonotype came up a few times. The chain joins TRBV6-2 or TRBV6-3 to TRBJ2-3, with no clear D. The V gene's germline CDR1 is MNHEY and CDR2 SVGEGT. The CDR3 spans 15 residues. Trimming cost V 3 bases and J 0 bases, with 10 bases left between them. CDR3 sequence: CASSYFRASTDTQYF. The CDR3 nucleotides are TGTGCCAGCAGTTATTTTCGAGCTAGCACAGATACGCAGTATTTT.

At least ten counts were recorded for this clonotype. The chain uses TRBV12-3 or TRBV12-4 and TRBJ2-7; D might be TRBD1 (6 bases). CDR3 length equals 12 residues. V lost 3 bases and J lost 5, with 8 bases in between. The chain's CDR3 is CASSLGAHEQYF. CDR3 nucleotides: TGTGCCAGCAGTTTGGGGGCCCACGAGCAGTACTTC.

CDR3 residues: CASSLDADTQYF. In nucleotides, the CDR3 is TGCGCCAGCAGCCTGGACGCAGATACGCAGTATTTT. V is TRBV5-1 and J is TRBJ2-3, with no clear D. Per germline, CDR1 SGHRS and CDR2 YFSETQ. This CDR3 has 12 residues. V lost 4 bases, J lost 4 bases, and 7 bases lay in between. The entire variable domain, with the rest obtained from reference TRBV5-1 and TRBJ2-3, is as follows: KAGVTQTPRYLIKTRGQQVTLSCSPISGHRSVSWYQQTPGQGLQFLFEYFSETQRNKGNFPGRFSGRQFSNSRSEMNVSTLELGDSALYLCASSLDADTQYFGPGTRLTVL.

The chain has TRBV6-1 and TRBJ1-2; 7 nucleotides align to TRBD1. The germline gives CDR1 MNHNS, CDR2 SASEGT. With 5 bases clipped from V and 13 bases from J, the junction kept 10 bases outside the gene matches. The CDR3 has 12 amino acids. The CDR3 DNA sequence: TGTGCCAGCAGTCCCCCAGACAGGGTCGGCACCTTC. Protein: CASSPPDRVGTF.

There are many counts of this clonotype. CDR3 residues: CASSNTGEQYF. The CDR3 nucleotides are TGTGCCAGCAGCAACACGGGCGAGCAGTACTTC. The V and J genes are TRBV3-1 and TRBJ2-7; D call uncertain. V was pared by 5 bases and J by 6 bases, with 8 bases between. The CDR3 loop spans 11 amino acids. The germline V gene encodes CDR1 LGHDT and CDR2 YNNKEL (reference sequence).

This clonotype came up a few times. The V and J genes are TRBV19 and TRBJ1-1; D call uncertain. CDR1 is LNHDA and CDR2 is SQIVND in the germline V gene (reference sequence). V shed 6 bases and J shed 0 bases, with 17 bases lying between them. The CDR3 has 16 amino acids. The CDR3: CASRKNPGTLNTEAFF. In nucleotides, the CDR3 is TGTGCCAGTAGGAAAAACCCGGGAACCCTGAACACTGAAGCTTTCTTT.

This clonotype has ten or more counts. This sequence joins TRBV5-1 and TRBJ2-1; maybe TRBD2 (5 bases). Germline V gene lookup returns CDR1 SGHRS and CDR2 YFSETQ. The CDR3 is 15 amino acids. V lost 0 bases and J 8 bases, leaving 15 bases between the germline ends. CDR3 sequence: CASSLVGGSADEQFF. CDR3 DNA: TGCGCCAGCAGCTTGGTTGGCGGGTCGGCGGATGAGCAGTTCTTC.

This clonotype was seen at least ten times. J is TRBJ1-1 and V is TRBV7-9, with 8 bases that match TRBD1. The V gene end was trimmed by 5 bases and the J gene end by 7 bases; junction bases not matched to a gene: 9. The CDR3 covers 14 residues. CDR1 is SEHNR, CDR2 FQNEAQ, per germline (reference sequence). The CDR3 protein is CASSPYSGGVEAFF. CDR3 DNA sequence: TGTGCCAGCAGCCCCTACTCAGGGGGCGTTGAAGCTTTCTTT.

This clonotype was recorded many times. The chain carries TRBV6-5 and TRBJ1-1, with D hard to call. The V end was cut by 1 base, the J end by 11 bases, with 20 bases between. The CDR3 contains 15 residues. Germline V gives CDR1 MNHEY, CDR2 SVGAGI. The DNA for the CDR3 is TGTGCCAGCAGTTACTTTCCTTTAACCGGGCTCGAGGCTTTCTTT. Its translation: CASSYFPLTGLEAFF.

This clonotype was detected ten times or more. The rearrangement uses TRBV9 and TRBJ2-7, with 8 bases lining up with TRBD1. The germline V gene encodes CDR1 SGDLS and CDR2 YYNGEE. The V segment lost 2 bases and the J segment 6 bases; nucleotides outside the gene matches: 1. CDR3 length: 12 amino acids. The CDR3 region is CASSVTGVEQYF. Written as DNA, the CDR3 is TGTGCCAGCAGCGTGACAGGGGTCGAGCAGTACTTC.

Ten or more counts support this clonotype. V gene TRBV5-1 combines with J gene TRBJ2-7; 12 nucleotides line up with TRBD1. With V trimmed by 4 bases and J by 4 bases, 6 bases remained unmatched. This CDR3 has 15 amino acids. CDR1 SGHRS and CDR2 YFSETQ come from the germline V gene. Written as DNA, the CDR3 is TGCGCCAGCAGCGTACCGGGACAGGGGGCTTACGAGCAGTACTTC. It codes for CASSVPGQGAYEQYF.

In DNA form, the CDR3 reads TGTGCCAGCAAGCGGCTAGCGGCTGGAGATACGCAGTATTTT. Protein sequence: CASKRLAAGDTQYF. The chain recombines TRBV6-2 or TRBV6-3 with TRBJ2-3, with TRBD2 matching 7 bases. Germline values: CDR1 MNHEY, CDR2 SVGEGT. Trimming at V came to 7 bases and at J to 5 bases, leaving 9 bases not matched to a gene. CDR3 length equals 14 residues.

DNA for the CDR3: TGTGCCAGCAGATCGACAGGGGCTGAAAAACTGTTTTTT. Translated, it gives CASRSTGAEKLFF. This sequence joins TRBV11-2 and TRBJ1-4; TRBD1 matches 8 bases. J gave up 7 bases and V 6 bases, and 4 bases lay outside the gene matches. Per the germline V gene, CDR1 is SGHAT and CDR2 is FQNNGV. The CDR3 has 13 amino acids.

This clonotype was observed at least ten times. The V call is TRBV20-1, the J call TRBJ2-1, with TRBD2 matching 7 bases. The V and J ends lost 0 bases and 4 bases, in that order; junction bases with no gene match: 6. The CDR3 sequence is 15 residues long. Germline V gene data show CDR1 as DFQATT and CDR2 as SNEGSKA (reference sequence). CDR3 protein: CSARDPLADYNEQFF. In DNA, the CDR3 is TGCAGTGCTAGAGATCCCCTAGCGGATTACAATGAGCAGTTCTTC.

A few counts support this clonotype. This could be a read error, since a much larger clone is one nucleotide away. The chain is built from TRBV11-3 and TRBJ1-1; 7 bases fit TRBD1. Germline lookup yields CDR1 SGHNT and CDR2 YENEEA. The V gene end was trimmed by 5 bases and the J gene end by 0 bases; junction bases not matched to a gene: 3. There are 14 residues in the CDR3. This chain's CDR3 is CASSAQGLNTEAFF. CDR3 DNA: TGTGCCAGCAGCGCACAGGGGTTGAACACTGAAGCTTTCTTT.

This clonotype was detected many times. The chain couples TRBV27 to TRBJ2-1, with TRBD2 identical over 11 bases. This CDR3 comprises 17 residues. Germline CDR1 reads MNHEY; CDR2 reads SMNVEV (reference sequence). Unmatched junction bases numbered 12, after V lost 6 bases and J lost 5 bases. In DNA, the CDR3 is TGTGCCAGCAGGGGTGCCACTAGCGGGAGTCCCCACAATGAGCAGTTCTTC. Translation gives CASRGATSGSPHNEQFF.

In its sample, this clonotype was seen a few times. A much larger clone lies one base from this, so it may be a read error. The chain combines TRBV11-2 with TRBJ1-1; tentative D call: TRBD1 (5 bases). CDR1 and CDR2 (germline): SGHAT, FQNNGV. CDR3 size: 12 residues. Trimming removed 3 bases at V and 8 bases at J, with 10 bases between. CDR3 coding DNA: TGTGCCAGCAGCTTGTCGTGGGGGGAAGCTTTCTTT. Amino acid sequence: CASSLSWGEAFF. Complete variable domain (other parts from reference TRBV11-2 and TRBJ1-1): EAGVAQSPRYKIIEKRQSVAFWCNPISGHATLYWYQQILGQGPKLLIQFQNNGVVDDSQLPKDRFSAERLKGVDSTLKIQPAKLEDSAVYLCASSLSWGEAFFGQGTRLTVV.

The table lists this clonotype with a few counts. This chain links TRBV7-9 with TRBJ2-1; 11 positions agree with TRBD2. The CDR3 spans 14 residues. Germline CDR1 SEHNR, CDR2 FQNEAQ (reference sequence). Trimming at V came to 7 bases and at J to 9 bases, leaving 8 bases not matched to a gene. The CDR3 DNA sequence: TGTGCCAGCAAATTAGCGGGGGGGATGATTGAGCAGTTCTTC. Translating gives CASKLAGGMIEQFF.

This clonotype was seen at least ten times. The chain is built from TRBV2 and TRBJ1-5; TRBD1 aligns across 7 bases. The CDR3 spans 14 residues. Per the germline V gene, CDR1 is SNHLY and CDR2 is FYNNEI. J lost 5 bases, V lost 6 bases, and 7 bases had no gene match. This CDR3 reads CASRGTEVDQPQHF. CDR3 DNA: TGTGCCAGCAGGGGGACAGAGGTAGATCAGCCCCAGCATTTT.

This clonotype was observed at least ten times. The chain recombines TRBV7-6 with TRBJ2-7, with D possibly being TRBD1 or TRBD2 (6 bases each). The CDR3 runs to 15 residues. The germline V gene encodes CDR1 SGHVS and CDR2 FNYEAQ. Trimming removed 0 bases from V and 3 bases from J, with 12 bases in between. CDR3 in DNA: TGTGCCAGCAGCTTAGCAGGAGGGGGGATCTACGAGCAGTACTTC. Protein sequence: CASSLAGGGIYEQYF.

The genes are TRBV20-1 and TRBJ1-1; D not resolved. The CDR3 extends over 14 amino acids. Germline CDR1 DFQATT, CDR2 SNEGSKA (reference sequence). Trimming took 3 bases from V and 0 from J, leaving 11 bases between them. The DNA for the CDR3 is TGCAGTGCTAGTAACCCGATAATGAACACTGAAGCTTTCTTT. Protein product: CSASNPIMNTEAFF.

This clonotype has only one observation. The CDR3 DNA reads TGTGCCAGTAGTAGCAGGGGGGGGGGTGGCTCCTACAATGAGCAGTTCTTC. This encodes CASSSRGGGGSYNEQFF. The chain uses TRBV19 and TRBJ2-1; D assignment may be TRBD1 or TRBD2 (7 bases each). Germline V gene lookup returns CDR1 LNHDA and CDR2 SQIVND (reference sequence). CDR3 length: 17 amino acids. Trimming removed 4 bases from V and 0 bases from J, with 16 bases in between.

This clonotype was picked up a small number of times. This rearrangement joins TRBV5-5 to TRBJ2-7, with D perhaps TRBD2 (5 bases). The V and J ends lost 2 bases and 1 base respectively, with 10 bases between them. CDR3 length: 14 amino acids. Germline V gene data show CDR1 as SGHKS and CDR2 as YYEKEE (reference sequence). CDR3 protein: CASSFVGVSYEQYF. The DNA for the CDR3 is TGTGCCAGCAGCTTTGTGGGAGTTTCCTACGAGCAGTACTTC. Filled out from reference TRBV5-5 and TRBJ2-7, the complete variable domain reads DAGVTQSPTHLIKTRGQQVTLRCSPISGHKSVSWYQQVLGQGPQFIFQYYEKEERGRGNFPDRFSARQFPNYSSELNVNALLLGDSALYLCASSFVGVSYEQYFGPGTRLTVT.